This TCR beta chain was identified during a study of OX40 agonist ivuxolimab in advanced cancers. The study in broad terms: Ivuxolimab was an agonistic, fully human IgG2 monoclonal antibody directed against OX40 (CD134), a costimulatory receptor. In the dose-escalation cohort, 82.7% of patients were male, and the mean age was roughly 60 years, with a range of about 20 to 90. Among the roughly 50 dose-escalation patients, approximately 20 had hepatocellular carcinoma, about 15 melanoma, 9 renal cell carcinoma and 9 head and neck cancer. The paper describes the monotherapy dose-escalation part (N of about 47 patients) of the phase I trial of ivuxolimab. Partial responses occurred in three dose-escalation patients: two with cutaneous melanoma and one with hepatocellular carcinoma. Patients were allowed to have had prior anti-PD-1, anti-PD-L1 or anti-CTLA-4 therapy, and around two fifths of the dose-escalation patients had been treated with checkpoint inhibitors. Intravenous ivuxolimab was administered to patients every 2 weeks at six dose levels: 0.01, 0.1, 0.3, 1.5, 3 and 10 mg/kg. The purpose of peripheral TCRbeta sequencing was to test whether ivuxolimab changed TCR sequence diversity and led to clonal T-cell expansion. Study-wide findings and limitations: Low levels of normalized T-cell clonal expansion were also seen in some patients who did not respond. The antigen specificity of the peripheral T cells that underwent clonal expansion was not determined. In the 0.1-3.0 mg/kg groups, partial responders had among the lowest normalized peripheral clonal expansion, particularly in CD8+ T cells. After ivuxolimab, more expanded clones were found on average in CD8+ T cells than in CD4+ T cells. At doses of 0.1 to 3.0 mg/kg, clonal expansion of both CD4+ and CD8+ blood T cells was observed from baseline to week 6.

Patients with autoimmune disease history or receiving systemic immunosuppression were excluded from the trial. Peripheral blood for TCR sequencing was collected from all dose cohorts at baseline, on cycle 4 day 1, and on cycle 7 day 1. The samples were drawn from a first-in-human, open-label, multicenter phase I dose-escalation trial of ivuxolimab. Adults with locally advanced or metastatic head and neck squamous cell, hepatocellular, melanoma or renal cell carcinoma were enrolled in the trial. Before TCR sequencing, CD4+ and CD8+ T cells were separately sorted from peripheral blood. Its CDR3 holds 14 amino acids, cysteine through phenylalanine. The entry retains the CDR3 DNA only, 42 bases that are in frame from base 1. From a lookup of the germline V gene, CDR1 and CDR2 are MNHEY and SVGAGI. The junction shows trimming of 5 bases on V and 0 bases on J, plus 11 bases between the germline ends. Genomic DNA was extracted from sorted cells for sequencing of the TCRbeta CDR3 region. TCRbeta CDR3 regions were sequenced using the immunoSEQ Assay. The table was pulled from immuneACCESS by TCRdb, which kept in-frame rearrangements only. Such tables lose some clones; where checked, under half of the loss comes from unresolved V genes, and the rest has no known cause. In this sample the table shows some 83,000 clones, 86% of which occur a single time. Together, the top ten hold over 5% of the sample.

Concerning this clone: Its antigen is currently not known. No clone much larger than this one lies a single base away; base qualities are absent.

The sample was CD4+ or CD8+ T cells sorted from blood, taken in a trial of the OX40 agonist ivuxolimab. This TCR derives from an adult with an advanced solid tumor such as melanoma, head and neck, liver or kidney cancer. The sequence is built from TRBV6-5 and TRBJ2-7; the D segment could be TRBD1, given 6 matching bases. The DNA sequence is given as TGTGCCAGCAGTACAGGGTACGACTCCTACGAGCAGTACTTC. It encodes CASSTGYDSYEQYF.